Detailed here is one T cell receptor (beta chain). MiXCR was run by TCRdb on the RT-PCR reads, yielding one entry per CDR3 protein. The table records fewer than 800,000 distinct CDR3 sequences, more than 13% of them present only once. CDR1 and CDR2 (germline): SNHLY, FYNNEI. The CDR3 totals 15 residues. V was trimmed by 10 bases and J by 5 bases, leaving 21 bases between them. V gene TRBV2 combines with J gene TRBJ2-1, with a tentative D call TRBD2 (6 bases). Input material: memory CD4+ T cells from blood. This clonotype was obtained from a female donor in good health, serving as a healthy control. In DNA form, the CDR3 reads TGTGCCACAGCGCCCGGGAGTCTTAGGAACAATGAGCAGTTCTTC. Amino acid sequence: CATAPGSLRNNEQFF.